The rows below give T cell receptor beta chains drawn from one sample of a study of cytomegalovirus exposure and HLA in healthy donors. TCRdb's table, derived via immunoSEQ multiplex PCR, lists solely in-frame clones and lacks some. The sample lists over 80,000 clones, roughly four fifths occurring once. The sequencing input was PBMCs. Receptor source: a man in his forties or fifties in good health and CMV-seronegative. Each CDR3 is given with its conserved first and last residue. D genes are given only for firm matches. Clone size is shown for a subset of rows, as once, few, many or a class of expanded clone.

clone_size j_call d_call v_call cdr3_nt cdr3_aa
. TRBJ2-3 TRBD1 TRBV5-4 TGTGCCAGCAGAGGACAGGGGGCGCAAGTTCGGGATACGCAGTATTTT CASRGQGAQVRDTQYF
once TRBJ2-3 TRBD1 TRBV7-2 TGTGCCAGCAGCTTATCCGGGACAGGTTTTCTGGGTACGCAGTATTTT CASSLSGTGFLGTQYF
. TRBJ1-2 . TRBV4-1 TGCGCCAGCAGCCAGTCGATCAGGGCTAACTATGGCTACACCTTC CASSQSIRANYGYTF
. TRBJ1-5 . TRBV4-3 TGCGCCAGCAGCCAAGTCGCTGACAGGAAAAATCAGCCCCAGCATTTT CASSQVADRKNQPQHF
. TRBJ2-5 TRBD1 TRBV29-1 TGCAGCGTTGACTTTAGAAGGACAGGGATGGAGACCCAGTACTTC CSVDFRRTGMETQYF
. TRBJ2-7 TRBD2 TRBV4-2 TGTGCCAGCAGCCAATCTAGCGGGTCCTCCTACGAGCAGTACTTC CASSQSSGSSYEQYF
. TRBJ2-6 . TRBV4-2 TGTGCCAGCAGCCAAGCCGACATTGAGGCCAACGTCCTGACTTTC CASSQADIEANVLTF
. TRBJ1-5 . TRBV7-7 TGTGCCAGCAGCTTAGAAAGCAGGTCGCAGGGTAGCAATCAGCCCCAGCATTTT CASSLESRSQGSNQPQHF
. TRBJ1-5 . TRBV19 TGTGCCAGTAGTATCGGGGGGCGGAATCAGCCCCAGCATTTT CASSIGGRNQPQHF
. TRBJ2-1 . TRBV13 TGTGCCAGCAGCCAGGGAGGGGGGGCGACCTACAATGAGCAGTTCTTC CASSQGGGATYNEQFF
few TRBJ2-5 TRBD1 TRBV5-4 TGTGCCAGCAGCTCACAGGGGAACCAAGAGACCCAGTACTTC CASSSQGNQETQYF
. TRBJ2-7 TRBD1 TRBV7-8 TGTGCCAGCAGCTTACAGGGGGTGGGATCCTACGAGCAGTACTTC CASSLQGVGSYEQYF
few TRBJ2-7 . TRBV7-2 TGTGCCAGCGGGACGAGGGGGGGCCTCTACGAGCAGTACTTC CASGTRGGLYEQYF
. TRBJ1-2 . TRBV7-9 TGTGCCAGCAGCTTAATGGGCGGACAGCCCGTCTATGGCTACACCTTC CASSLMGGQPVYGYTF
few TRBJ2-3 . TRBV6-6 TGTGCCAGCAGCAAAACCGGGCCGCAGGGAGATACGCAGTATTTT CASSKTGPQGDTQYF
. TRBJ2-7 . TRBV23-1 TGCGCCAGCAGTCAATGGACATGTGCCCCCTACGAGCAGTACTTC CASSQWTCAPYEQYF
. TRBJ2-7 TRBD2 TRBV5-1 TGCGCCAGCAGCATACCGACTAGCGGGGGGATCAACGAGCAGTACTTC CASSIPTSGGINEQYF
. TRBJ1-2 TRBD1 TRBV6-1 TGTGCCAGCAGTGTAGGGACAGACTATGGCTACACCTTC CASSVGTDYGYTF
. TRBJ2-7 TRBD1 TRBV25-1 TGTGCCAGCAGACGGACAGGGGGCTACGAGCAGTACTTC CASRRTGGYEQYF
once TRBJ2-3 . TRBV7-5 TGTGTCAGAAGCCCCGTGGGCCAGCGGGGGCGGGATACGCAGTATTTT CVRSPVGQRGRDTQYF
. TRBJ1-1 . TRBV12-5 TGTGCTAGTGGTTTCCGAGGAACTGAAGCTTTCTTT CASGFRGTEAFF
few TRBJ1-5 . TRBV6-6 TGTGCCAGCAGTACACAGGATCAGCCCCAGCATTTT CASSTQDQPQHF
. TRBJ2-3 TRBD1 TRBV27 TGTGCCAGCAGTTGGACAGGGGACACAGATACGCAGTATTTT CASSWTGDTDTQYF
. TRBJ1-5 TRBD1 TRBV29-1 TGCAGCGTCGGCGACAGGGGGCAGTTTCAGCCCCAGCATTTT CSVGDRGQFQPQHF
. TRBJ1-2 TRBD1 TRBV2 TGTGCCAGCAGTGAAGGGACAGGGGGCGGCTACACCTTC CASSEGTGGGYTF
. TRBJ2-2 . TRBV7-8 TGTGCCAGCAGCTTATGGTTCGCCAGGACAAAGAACACCGGGGAGCTGTTTTTT CASSLWFARTKNTGELFF
once TRBJ1-6 TRBD1 TRBV5-1 TGCGCCAGCAGCTTAAGACCCGGGACAGTCCATTCACCCCTCCACTTT CASSLRPGTVHSPLHF
. TRBJ1-2 . TRBV6-1 TGTGCCAGCAGGGCATTAGGGGTAGGTGGCTACACCTTC CASRALGVGGYTF
. TRBJ2-1 TRBD1 TRBV29-1 TGCAGCGCCCGGACAGGGGCTGTAGATGAGAAGTTCTTC CSARTGAVDEKFF
few TRBJ2-7 . TRBV10-2 TGCGCCAGCAGTGAGGTGCGGGACAGCCCCCTAGGCTCCTACGAGCAGTACTTC CASSEVRDSPLGSYEQYF
few TRBJ1-6 . TRBV19 TGTGCCAGTAGAGAGAGGCCGGATTCACCCCTCCACTTT CASRERPDSPLHF
. TRBJ2-3 TRBD1 TRBV7-3 TGTGCCAGCAGCTCGGGACAGGCCCCCCAGTATTTT CASSSGQAPQYF
. TRBJ2-1 TRBD1 TRBV5-1 TGCGCCAGCAGCTTGGAGGCAGGGGGTTTGAATGAGCAGTTCTTC CASSLEAGGLNEQFF
. TRBJ2-3 . TRBV5-8 TGTGCCAGCAGCTTGTTAAGCACAGATACGCAGTATTTT CASSLLSTDTQYF
. TRBJ2-7 . TRBV2 TGTGCCAGCAGGGACTTCGGGCTGTCCTACGAGCAGTACTTC CASRDFGLSYEQYF
. TRBJ2-2 . TRBV28 TGTGCCAGCAGTCTCTCGTCGACCGGGGAGCTGTTTTTT CASSLSSTGELFF
. TRBJ1-5 . TRBV30 TGTGCCTGGAGTGCCAATAGCAATCAGCCCCAGCATTTT CAWSANSNQPQHF
few TRBJ1-6 . TRBV5-6 TGTGCCAGCAGCTGGGGTGGTAGGGGACTTGATTCACCCCTCCACTTT CASSWGGRGLDSPLHF
. TRBJ1-2 TRBD1 TRBV4-1 TGCGCCAGCAGCCAACTAGACAGGGTGGACGCTAACTATGGCTACACCTTC CASSQLDRVDANYGYTF
. TRBJ2-1 TRBD1 TRBV7-2 TGTGCCAGCGGTGGACAGGGATTCTCCTACAATGAGCAGTTCTTC CASGGQGFSYNEQFF
. TRBJ2-3 . TRBV7-2 TGTGCCAGCAGCACCATCCTGGAGGGTACGCAGTATTTT CASSTILEGTQYF
. TRBJ2-7 TRBD1 TRBV28 TGTGCCAGCGCCAGCCCCGGGACAGTGGCCTACGAGCAGTACTTC CASASPGTVAYEQYF
. TRBJ2-7 . TRBV2 TGTGCCAGCAGTGAATCATACAGTTACGAGCAGTACTTC CASSESYSYEQYF
. TRBJ2-7 TRBD2 TRBV30 TGTGCCTGGAGTGTACGAGGGCCCAGGACTAGCTTCCACGAGCAGTACTTC CAWSVRGPRTSFHEQYF
. TRBJ1-5 TRBD1 TRBV4-1 TGCGCCAGCAGCCACCGACAGGGTGGCAATCAGCCCCAGCATTTT CASSHRQGGNQPQHF
. TRBJ2-5 . TRBV4-1 TGCGCCAGCAGCCAATCTTATCCGGAGACCCAGTACTTC CASSQSYPETQYF
. TRBJ2-2 . TRBV4-1 TGCGCCAGCAGCCAAGAGGGGGGGCTGTTTTTT CASSQEGGLFF
. TRBJ2-2 TRBD2 TRBV19 TGTGCCAGTAGTAAACTAGCGGGGGGGACCGGGGAGCTGTTTTTT CASSKLAGGTGELFF
. TRBJ1-3 . TRBV18 TGTGCCAGCTCACCGCAGGGAACTGGAAACACCATATATTTT CASSPQGTGNTIYF
once TRBJ1-2 . TRBV28 TGTGCCAGCAGTTTGCGAGATTATGGCTACACCTTC CASSLRDYGYTF
. TRBJ1-5 TRBD1 TRBV7-2 TGTGCCAGCAGCTTAGTATCCAGGCAGGGGGGTCAGCCCCAGCATTTT CASSLVSRQGGQPQHF
. TRBJ1-4 TRBD1 TRBV2 TGTGCCAGCACATCCCAGGGGGCAAATGAAAAACTGTTTTTT CASTSQGANEKLFF
few TRBJ1-4 . TRBV15 TGTGCCACCAGCAGAGTTGATCACACCCCGGGGGAAAAACTGTTTTTT CATSRVDHTPGEKLFF
. TRBJ2-5 TRBD2 TRBV6-4 TGTGCCAGCAGGGTAGCGGGGACTAAAGAGACCCAGTACTTC CASRVAGTKETQYF
once TRBJ2-3 TRBD2 TRBV11-2 TGTGCCAGCAGCGCGTCTAGCGGGGGGACGGATACGCAGTATTTT CASSASSGGTDTQYF
. TRBJ1-5 TRBD1 TRBV15 TGTGCCACCAGCAGAGATAACCTACGACAGGGGGCGAGCAATCAGCCCCAGCATTTT CATSRDNLRQGASNQPQHF
. TRBJ2-7 TRBD1 TRBV5-4 TGTGCCAGCAGCAAAGGGACAGTATTCGAGCAGTACTTC CASSKGTVFEQYF
. TRBJ1-3 . TRBV20-1 TGCAGTGCTCGCTCTGGAAACACCATATATTTT CSARSGNTIYF
. TRBJ1-2 TRBD1 TRBV6-6 TGTGCCAGCAGGTCCCGAGGACAGGGTCGATTGGGCTACACCTTC CASRSRGQGRLGYTF